The rows below give T cell receptor beta chains drawn from one sample of a study of radiotherapy plus CTLA-4 blockade in lung cancer. The method was immunoSEQ multiplex PCR; TCRdb's version includes in-frame clones alone and lacks a portion of them. The sample lists tens of thousands of clones, 55% to 75% occurring once. The sequencing here drew on peripheral blood, taken from a patient treated with radiotherapy plus ipilimumab. Source of these receptors: a human donor with non-small cell lung cancer that progressed on radiotherapy plus ipilimumab. The CDR3 runs from the conserved cysteine through the conserved F or W. Each record gives: J gene, V gene, CDR3 protein.

j_gene: TRBJ2-1
v_gene: TRBV7-9
CDR3aa: CASSPGHRNNEQFF

j_gene: TRBJ2-3
v_gene: TRBV10-2
CDR3aa: CASSESEAPSTDTQYF

j_gene: TRBJ1-5
v_gene: TRBV19
CDR3aa: CASSMAAFSNQPQHF

j_gene: TRBJ2-1
v_gene: TRBV4-1
CDR3aa: CASRGEGASSYNEQFF

j_gene: TRBJ2-7
v_gene: TRBV7-6
CDR3aa: CASSSGLAGEEAYF

j_gene: TRBJ2-7
v_gene: TRBV30
CDR3aa: CAWSLGQAYEQYF

j_gene: TRBJ1-1
v_gene: TRBV7-2
CDR3aa: CASSLNHRDTEAFF

j_gene: TRBJ2-2
v_gene: TRBV15
CDR3aa: CATSRGLAGGLPGELFF

j_gene: TRBJ1-5
v_gene: TRBV28
CDR3aa: CASSPDYNQPQHF

j_gene: TRBJ2-7
v_gene: TRBV6-1
CDR3aa: CASKTSGYEQYF

j_gene: TRBJ1-1
v_gene: TRBV5-6
CDR3aa: CASSRGGGTEAFF

j_gene: TRBJ1-1
v_gene: TRBV7-8
CDR3aa: CASSLAQGVTEAFF

j_gene: TRBJ1-4
v_gene: TRBV18
CDR3aa: CASSPVGTGEEKLFF

j_gene: TRBJ2-7
v_gene: TRBV27
CDR3aa: CASSLQPGAAYEQYF

j_gene: TRBJ1-1
v_gene: TRBV6-5
CDR3aa: CASSADMNTEAFF

j_gene: TRBJ2-1
v_gene: TRBV5-4
CDR3aa: CASSSLAGGLSEQFF

j_gene: TRBJ2-7
v_gene: TRBV28
CDR3aa: CASSQGQRYEQYF

j_gene: TRBJ1-4
v_gene: TRBV7-9
CDR3aa: CASSSGQGEKLFF

j_gene: TRBJ2-7
v_gene: TRBV6-1
CDR3aa: CASNRQDLNEQYF

j_gene: TRBJ2-7
v_gene: TRBV6-5
CDR3aa: CASSLQGNEQYF

j_gene: TRBJ2-7
v_gene: TRBV2
CDR3aa: CASSGASEQYF

j_gene: TRBJ1-1
v_gene: TRBV27
CDR3aa: CASSLSYQGNTEAFF

j_gene: TRBJ1-1
v_gene: TRBV5-1
CDR3aa: CASSLKGGNTEAFF

j_gene: TRBJ2-7
v_gene: TRBV18
CDR3aa: CASSRSRSHEQYF

j_gene: TRBJ2-7
v_gene: TRBV5-1
CDR3aa: CASRRDRAYEQYF

j_gene: TRBJ2-3
v_gene: TRBV5-5
CDR3aa: CASSLGAGTSGLRTDTQYF

j_gene: TRBJ2-2
v_gene: TRBV5-4
CDR3aa: CASSHGWDTGELFF

j_gene: TRBJ2-7
v_gene: TRBV2
CDR3aa: CASRTGQGIYEQYF

j_gene: TRBJ1-1
v_gene: TRBV5-1
CDR3aa: CASSTATGGNEAFF

j_gene: TRBJ2-1
v_gene: TRBV5-1
CDR3aa: CASSPQQQRGYNEQFF

j_gene: TRBJ2-3
v_gene: TRBV6-1
CDR3aa: CASNRILGTQYF

j_gene: TRBJ2-2
v_gene: TRBV11-2
CDR3aa: CASSALTPTGENTGELFF

j_gene: TRBJ1-2
v_gene: TRBV5-4
CDR3aa: CASSLSPQASRGYTF

j_gene: TRBJ1-2
v_gene: TRBV6-5
CDR3aa: CASSEGLANYGYTF

j_gene: TRBJ1-1
v_gene: TRBV2
CDR3aa: CASSAGFHTEAFF

j_gene: TRBJ2-7
v_gene: TRBV9
CDR3aa: CASSAPTGQADEQYF

j_gene: TRBJ1-2
v_gene: TRBV6-1
CDR3aa: CASSPTGLRAYGYTF

j_gene: TRBJ1-1
v_gene: TRBV30
CDR3aa: CAWSVYSGTEAFF

j_gene: TRBJ2-2
v_gene: TRBV29-1
CDR3aa: CSVEDLGYRPTGELFF

j_gene: TRBJ1-1
v_gene: TRBV5-6
CDR3aa: CASSLLEDRVTEAFF

j_gene: TRBJ2-7
v_gene: TRBV6-5
CDR3aa: CASSYSTSGAYEQYF

j_gene: TRBJ1-2
v_gene: TRBV10-3
CDR3aa: CAISESDHRYGYTF

j_gene: TRBJ2-2
v_gene: TRBV2
CDR3aa: CASSLAGVSTGELFF

j_gene: TRBJ1-1
v_gene: TRBV15
CDR3aa: CATSRERLRGTEAFF

j_gene: TRBJ2-7
v_gene: TRBV7-2
CDR3aa: CASSLLRYEQYF

j_gene: TRBJ1-1
v_gene: TRBV15
CDR3aa: CATSVDRVTEAFF

j_gene: TRBJ1-1
v_gene: TRBV6-6
CDR3aa: CASSGSGEGTEAFF